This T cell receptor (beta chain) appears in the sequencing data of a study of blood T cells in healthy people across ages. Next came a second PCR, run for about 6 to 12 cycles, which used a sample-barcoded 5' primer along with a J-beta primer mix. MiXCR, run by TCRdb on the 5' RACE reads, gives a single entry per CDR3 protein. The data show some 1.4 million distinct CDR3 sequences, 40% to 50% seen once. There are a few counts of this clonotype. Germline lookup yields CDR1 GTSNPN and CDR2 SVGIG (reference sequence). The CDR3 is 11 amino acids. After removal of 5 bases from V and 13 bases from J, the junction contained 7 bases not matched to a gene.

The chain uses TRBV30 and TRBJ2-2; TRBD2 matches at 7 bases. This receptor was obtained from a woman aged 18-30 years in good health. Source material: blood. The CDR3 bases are TGTGCCTGGGGGGGAGGGCGTTTGCTGTTTTTT. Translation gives CAWGGGRLLFF. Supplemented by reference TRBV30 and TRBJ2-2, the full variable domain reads SQTIHQWPATLVQPVGSPLSLECTVEGTSNPNLYWYRQAAGRGLQLLFYSVGIGQISSEVPQNLSASRPQDRQFILSSKKLLLSDSGFYLCAWGGGRLLFFGEGSRLTVL.